This TCR beta chain stems from a study of cytomegalovirus exposure and HLA in healthy donors (dated by TCRdb to about 2017). For the study in its entirety: According to an earlier analysis of 587 of the donors, about 190 million T cells yielded 90 million to 130 million unique TCR beta sequences and approximately 300 Gb of sequence data. A later genetic analysis took genome-wide SNP genotypes for about 65% of the roughly 670 donors and used that subset as a discovery cohort. Approximately 300 gigabases of sequencing data and 70 million to 95 million unique TCR sequences made up an early release that covered around 640 HLA-typed donors. Four to six DR-DQ haplotypes were handled as single units for association and clustering, since linkage in the cohort was strong. To study patterns of TCR occurrence, a later analysis re-analyzed previously published TCR beta repertoires from around 670 donors and added high-resolution HLA genotyping. Using immunosequencing, the study profiled T cell repertoires from fewer than 850 subjects and related those repertoires to cytomegalovirus serostatus. The genetic ancestry cluster associated with self-reported Caucasian donors included over 80% of the 398 genotyped donors. All discovery cohort repertoires had been generated on a single sequencing platform. Besides the first cohort of 666 subjects, a separate validation cohort made up of 90 to 150 different subjects was used. An earlier analysis of 587 of the donors used high-throughput TCR beta sequencing to judge whether each TCR beta V gene segment behaved as functional or pseudogenic. HLA typing covered class I and class II loci at four-digit resolution. The study aimed to test whether cataloging public T cell receptors could reveal signatures of past pathogen exposure. To predict cytomegalovirus infection status, the study combined high-throughput TCR immunosequencing, statistical association of individual TCRs with disease status, and machine learning. The number of donors typed differed by locus, with about 629-630 for A, B, C, DRB1 and DQB1, 522 for DQA1, about 610 for DPA1, and around 430 for DPB1. Donor age, sex, ethnicity and CMV serostatus were collected together with the repertoire data. The later analysis used no new phenotypic data to find candidate immune exposures, relying instead on TCR beta sequences and their occurrence across donors. Across about 380 genotyped donors of the cohort, an average of roughly 200,000 unique TCR beta nucleotide sequences per donor were sequenced, and about a sixth of those sequences were non-productive.

General conclusions and limits of the study: A later analysis reported that several top co-occurrence clusters appeared linked to parvovirus B19, influenza, CMV and Epstein-Barr virus. A group of highly shared sequence variants was considered likely to be a technical artifact of the sequencing pipeline. According to the authors, the approach could potentially be generalized to other disease states and immunological phenotypes. According to a later analysis, TCR association rates differed among HLA loci, with DRB1 alleles showing the most associated TCRs and HLA-C alleles showing the fewest. Over 15 rarely observed V segments, including chromosome 9 orphons, were excluded from the earlier analysis of about 610 of the donors because counts were too low. According to a later analysis, most CMV-associated TCR beta chains appeared to be HLA-restricted, and the HLA associations seemed to be driven largely by CMV exposure. In a later analysis, HLA-associated TCR beta chains were found to be more clonally expanded and to have lower generation probabilities than equally common non-associated chains. Specific HLA alleles were associated with 15,000 to 20,000 TCR beta sequences at a false discovery rate of 0.05 in a later analysis. When HLA alleles, especially DR and DQ, strongly co-occurred, TCR associations were difficult to assign to individual alleles. Correlated functional status among segregating V segments might be attributable to linkage disequilibrium, but an unknown experimental factor could not be ruled out. Most TCR sequences were seen in very few donors, while some public TCRs were found in many individuals. In the study, approximately 160 TCR beta chains were listed as associated with cytomegalovirus. This cohort had only TCR beta chains sequenced, and the lack of alpha or paired-chain data limited which features could be detected. In an earlier analysis of about 600 of the donors, most TCR beta V segments appeared in productive rearrangements about 87% or about 30% of the time, broadly matching IMGT annotations. Presence/absence analyses assumed roughly uniform sequencing depth across donors, an assumption that may not hold. V-gene and J-gene trimming of TCR beta chains was associated with a missense DCLRE1C variant in a later genetic analysis, and the association was replicated in an independent cohort. A later genetic analysis reported fewer N-insertions in productive TCRs among donors in an Asian-associated ancestry cluster than the roughly 700-donor mean. Because HLA typing was unavailable for some donors at each locus, only the typed subset was used in association tests. The classifier was reported to diagnose cytomegalovirus status with high specificity and sensitivity in both the original and validation cohorts. Three of the identified cytomegalovirus-associated TCR beta chains were confirmed in vitro to be specific for cytomegalovirus antigens. Some IMGT-functional V segments, including TRBV6-2 and TRBV6-3, could not be distinguished by the 87-base-pair reads and were therefore excluded. The only immune exposure information available for the cohort was CMV serostatus. A further reported finding was that TCR beta sequences accurately predicted the HLA-A and HLA-B alleles for most subjects in the first cohort.

Concerning this clone itself: Its antigen is unknown. Per-base quality was not reported, and no clone a single base away is much larger than it.

The library was produced with the immunoSEQ multiplex PCR assay. For the multiplex PCR, a mixture combining 60 forward primers for TCR Vbeta segments and 13 reverse primers for TCR Jbeta segments was used. Amplification of the CDR3 region of rearranged TCR beta genes was performed with a multiplex PCR assay on genomic DNA. The Illumina HiSeq System was used to sequence the amplified TCR beta libraries as 87-base-pair reads. In the authors' own workflow: A later analysis tallied around 80 million unique TCR beta chains across the 666 repertoires, and roughly 11 million of those chains were shared by two or more donors. Raw reads were error-corrected and collapsed into unique sequences with a nearest-neighbor algorithm that merged closely related sequences to remove PCR and sequencing errors. To assign V, D and J gene segments, CDR3 sequences were aligned to IMGT reference sequences. Each retained sequence needed at least a six-nucleotide match to both a V gene segment and a J gene segment. Rearrangements were classified as productive when the CDR3 lacked stop codons and remained in frame with V and J, and all other rearrangements were classified as non-productive. CDR3 was defined by IMGT convention, running from the second conserved V-encoded cysteine to the conserved J-encoded phenylalanine. In an earlier analysis of 550 to 650 of the donors, sequences lacking an unambiguous match to a single V gene segment were excluded. An earlier analysis of almost 600 of the donors classified V segments as functional when productive rearrangements were above 56.7% and as segregating when the standard deviation between donors was above 5%. A statistical classification framework was built for diagnosing cytomegalovirus status from the catalog of TCR beta chain sequences. V and J gene assignment, in a later analysis, came from comparing TCR nucleotide sequences with IMGT/GENE-DB human TR gene sequences. Using the TCRdist pipeline, a later analysis assigned CDR3 sequences along with most-parsimonious VDJ recombination scenarios. In a later analysis, every TCR beta chain was defined by the combination of its CDR3 amino acid sequence and its V-gene family, and reads without a unique V-gene family were dropped. A later analysis removed 550 to 650 highly shared, low-generation-probability nucleotide sequences to deal with suspected cross-contamination and a sequencing artifact. In a later analysis, a clonal expansion index was calculated for each public chain from normalized within-repertoire ranks of inferred template counts. In a later analysis, generation probabilities were computed with a VDJ recombination model fitted to out-of-frame rearrangements, and the resulting probabilities were checked against IGoR. In a later analysis, TCR-TCR, TCR-HLA and TCR-CMV co-occurrence was scored with hypergeometric tests, and a repertoire-size bias correction was applied to TCR pairs. To estimate false discovery rates, a later analysis permuted the HLA or CMV assignments 20 times. In a later analysis, co-occurring TCRs were grouped using DBSCAN, with TCRdist sequence similarity added in when clustering inside HLA-allele-positive subsets. Repertoires with fewer than 30,000 or more than 120,000 public chains, plus five repertoires with anomalous nucleotide sharing, were excluded from co-occurrence clustering. Imported from immuneACCESS, the table was reduced by TCRdb to in-frame sequences with V and J called. These copies leave out some clones; in studies compared against another copy, an unresolved V gene accounts for under half, and the cause of the remainder is not known. The D gene and trimming were derived from the DNA, and the V and J assignments and clone size from that table. In this sample the table shows fewer than 110,000 clones, about 85% of which occur a single time. The ten largest clones capture 3.5% to 5% of the sample.

Per the germline V gene (reference sequence), GTSNPN is the CDR1 and SVGIG is the CDR2. The CDR3, from cysteine to phenylalanine, totals 15 residues. Only the CDR3 part of the read is kept: 45 bases, read in frame from the first base. The junction carries 11 bases between V and J, which are trimmed by 1 base and 4 bases respectively. The cohort consisted of 650 to 850 healthy bone marrow donors. Cohort members were all nominally healthy when sampled, although unrecorded immune exposures were likely present. The donor tested CMV seronegative and was one of the 352 seronegative cohort members. A peripheral blood sample was provided by each donor, and peripheral blood mononuclear cells were used for TCR beta sequencing. The Qiagen DNeasy Blood Extraction Kit was used to extract genomic DNA from the blood cell samples.

Sequenced: PBMCs. The chain is encoded by TRBV30 joined to TRBJ1-6; TRBD1 is possibly the D segment (6 matching bases). This TCR was sampled from a man aged 30 to 45 in good health and CMV-seronegative. The bases read TGTGCCTGGAGTGAAGGGGGGGGGTATAATTCACCCCTCCACTTT. Its translation is CAWSEGGGYNSPLHF.